A selection of T cell receptor beta chains follows, all from one sample in a study of blood T cells in healthy people across ages. TCRdb redid the calling of the 5' RACE reads with MiXCR, one entry per CDR3 protein. The repertoire holds approximately 810,000 distinct CDR3 sequences, with around 36% as singletons. Sample: blood. The source of these receptors is a man in his late teens or twenties in good health. The CDR3 runs from the conserved cysteine through the conserved F or W. Each record gives: V gene, J gene, D gene, clone size, CDR3 DNA, CDR3 protein. The D gene is left open where the match is weak. Clone size appears in some rows only: once, few, many, or a class for an expanded clone.

TRBV2,TRBJ2-3,TRBD2,.,TGTGCCAGCAGTGAAGGAAGAGCGGGGGGCACAGATACGCAGTATTTT,CASSEGRAGGTDTQYF
TRBV7-2,TRBJ2-1,.,few,TGTGCCAGCAGCGATGGACCTTTGAGGGAGCAGTTCTTC,CASSDGPLREQFF
TRBV7-9,TRBJ1-4,.,.,TGTGCCAGCAGCCCGACAGTGGCGGTGGAAAAACTGTTTTTT,CASSPTVAVEKLFF
TRBV20-1,TRBJ1-2,.,few,TGCAGTGCTGAAGGGGGTGAGGGCTATGGCTACACCTTC,CSAEGGEGYGYTF
TRBV7-2,TRBJ1-3,.,.,TGTGCCAGCAGCTTAGGTTGGAGGGGAAACACCGTATATTTT,CASSLGWRGNTVYF
TRBV4-2,TRBJ2-5,.,many,TGTGCCAGCAGCCAAGCTGGAGGGAATAGCGAAGAGACCCAGTACTTC,CASSQAGGNSEETQYF
TRBV20-1,TRBJ1-3,TRBD1,few,TGCAGTGCCCCCAGGGGGGCCTACTCTGGAAACACCATATATTTT,CSAPRGAYSGNTIYF
TRBV5-1,TRBJ2-3,TRBD2,.,TGCGCCAGCAGCTGGGGGACTAGCGGGGGATCCACAGATACGCAGTATTTT,CASSWGTSGGSTDTQYF
TRBV20-1,TRBJ2-4,TRBD1,many,TGCAGTGCTCCCCGGGGGACAGGTCTAGCCAAAAACATTCAGTACTTC,CSAPRGTGLAKNIQYF
TRBV28,TRBJ2-7,.,few,TGTGCCAGCAGTTTACAATATCGAAGGGAAGGGGGGAGCTACGAGCAGTACTTC,CASSLQYRREGGSYEQYF
TRBV28,TRBJ2-7,.,.,TGTGCCAGCAGTAGACAGGTGGACGAGCAGTACTTC,CASSRQVDEQYF
TRBV12-3/TRBV12-4,TRBJ2-3,TRBD1,.,TGTGCCAGCAGCAACCCTAGGGGGCGAAGAAGAGATACGCAGTATTTC,CASSNPRGRRRDTQYF
TRBV5-6,TRBJ2-1,TRBD2,.,TGTGCCAGCAGCACCCGGACTAGCCTAACAAGATACAATGAGCAGTTCTTC,CASSTRTSLTRYNEQFF
TRBV19,TRBJ2-7,.,.,TGTGCCAGCACAAGGGCCCTATCATCCGACGAGCAGTACTTC,CASTRALSSDEQYF
TRBV24-1,TRBJ2-1,.,few,TGTGCCACCAGTGATTGGGCAGGGAATGAGCAGTTCTTC,CATSDWAGNEQFF
TRBV4-2,TRBJ2-3,TRBD2,many,TGTGCCAGCGCCACGACTAGCGGGGGCACCACAGATACGCAGTATTTT,CASATTSGGTTDTQYF
TRBV9,TRBJ2-1,TRBD2,.,TGTGCCAGCAGCGGGGGACTAGCGGGGGGGCTTTCTTTCAATGAGCAGTTCTTC,CASSGGLAGGLSFNEQFF
TRBV28,TRBJ1-1,.,.,TGTGCCAGCAGCCCGTGGGGGTTAGGGCGAATAGACACTGAAGCTTTCTTT,CASSPWGLGRIDTEAFF
TRBV9,TRBJ2-5,.,.,TGTGCCAGCAGCGGGGGGACGCCCCAAGAGACCCAGTACTTC,CASSGGTPQETQYF
TRBV12-3/TRBV12-4,TRBJ2-7,TRBD1,.,TGCGCCAGCAGTTTCGTGACCGGACAGGGGGCATACAATGAGCAGTACTTC,CASSFVTGQGAYNEQYF
TRBV12-3/TRBV12-4,TRBJ2-3,TRBD2,.,TGTGCCAGCAGTATCGGGGCCCTTATAGCGGGGGAGGAGGATACGCAGTATTTT,CASSIGALIAGEEDTQYF
TRBV7-8,TRBJ2-2,TRBD1,few,TGTGCCAGCAGCTTCCGGGACAGGGCCCAGGGCGGGGAGCTGTTTTTT,CASSFRDRAQGGELFF
TRBV20-1,TRBJ2-1,.,few,TGCAGTGCTACCGACAGGAGCTCCTACAATGAGCAGTTCTTC,CSATDRSSYNEQFF
TRBV3-1,TRBJ2-5,.,few,TGTGCCAGCAGCCAAGATCCGGGAGAGACCCAGTACTTC,CASSQDPGETQYF
TRBV20-1,TRBJ2-5,TRBD2,.,TGCAGTGCCCCCCCAGCGGGAAAAGAGACCCAGTACTTC,CSAPPAGKETQYF
TRBV9,TRBJ2-5,TRBD2,.,TGTGCCAGCACCCTTGGACTAGCTCCGCATGAGCAGTACTTC,CASTLGLAPHEQYF
TRBV2,TRBJ1-1,TRBD1,.,TGTGCCAGCAGCACGACAGGGGGCAGAAAGACTGAAGCTTTCTTT,CASSTTGGRKTEAFF
TRBV7-2,TRBJ2-4,TRBD1,many,TGTGCCAGCAGCTCAAGGACAGGGTTGGCCAAAAACATTCAGTACTTC,CASSSRTGLAKNIQYF